The sequence of this T cell receptor (beta chain) was determined in a study of blood T cell repertoires in COVID-19 (dated by TCRdb to about 2020). For the study in its entirety: Collaborator samples came from the United States, Italy and Spain and covered acute and convalescent phases of COVID-19. The material from the prospective study consisted of cDNA or gDNA derived from T cells, B-cell-depleted T cells, or PBMCs. Subjects who had been exposed to COVID-19, were actively infected with it, or had recovered from it provided the deeply sampled blood TCRbeta repertoires that made up the dataset. The repertoires were released in a freely available public database meant as a resource for research on the immune response to SARS-CoV-2. Samples came from the ongoing ImmuneRACE study (first 160 participants) plus 1,254 subjects from 6 global collaborators. The sample metadata nearly always contained a de-identified subject ID, COVID-19 status, age in years and sex. Where HLA class I and class II types were available, the types were taken from metadata supplied by the sample provider, not from assay-based typing.

Points the paper makes about the study in general: The amount of clinical and demographic metadata varied by source and participant and was provided uncurated.

TCRbeta CDR3 regions were amplified from genomic DNA by means of the immunoSEQ Assay, a bias-controlled multiplex PCR. In the source study's methods: The number of nucleated cells in each sample was estimated by amplification of reference gene primers within the assay. To quantify the absolute abundance of each unique TCRbeta CDR3 rearrangement, sequence reads were collapsed and filtered. For each sample, productive Simpson clonality was calculated as the square root of Simpson's diversity index across productive rearrangements. Entries here come from immuneACCESS through TCRdb and include only in-frame sequences with V and J called. Some clones fail to appear in such tables; in the studies checked, an unresolved V gene covers under half of the shortfall, and the cause of the remainder is unknown. V and J calls and clone size come straight from that table; D and trimming were deduced from the DNA. The sample yields around 200,000 clones; under 85% were counted once. The ten largest clones represent about 6.4% of the sample.

About this clone: Its antigen is not yet known. Qualities for individual bases were not recorded, and no much larger clone is one base off.

Whole blood was collected in K2EDTA tubes by collaborating institutions according to the institutions' own protocols. For TCRbeta analysis, collaborators shipped samples in one of three forms: frozen whole blood, isolated PBMCs, or DNA extracted from either of those sample types. The germline V gene (reference sequence) provides CDR1 SEHNR and CDR2 FQNEAQ. The CDR3 covers 15 residues, taking in both the cysteine and the phenylalanine. Only CDR3 DNA remains: 45 bases, in frame from the first base. V lost 1 base and J lost 1 base, and the count of bases not matched to a germline gene is 4. Recombination linked TRBV7-9 to TRBJ2-7; 7 central nucleotides agree with TRBD1. The source of this sequence is a human donor in a cohort sampled during active COVID-19. The sample taken for sequencing was peripheral blood. In nucleotide form, the sequence is TGTGCCAGCAGCTTAGGTAGGACAGGATCCTACGAGCAGTACTTC. This gives the protein CASSLGRTGSYEQYF.